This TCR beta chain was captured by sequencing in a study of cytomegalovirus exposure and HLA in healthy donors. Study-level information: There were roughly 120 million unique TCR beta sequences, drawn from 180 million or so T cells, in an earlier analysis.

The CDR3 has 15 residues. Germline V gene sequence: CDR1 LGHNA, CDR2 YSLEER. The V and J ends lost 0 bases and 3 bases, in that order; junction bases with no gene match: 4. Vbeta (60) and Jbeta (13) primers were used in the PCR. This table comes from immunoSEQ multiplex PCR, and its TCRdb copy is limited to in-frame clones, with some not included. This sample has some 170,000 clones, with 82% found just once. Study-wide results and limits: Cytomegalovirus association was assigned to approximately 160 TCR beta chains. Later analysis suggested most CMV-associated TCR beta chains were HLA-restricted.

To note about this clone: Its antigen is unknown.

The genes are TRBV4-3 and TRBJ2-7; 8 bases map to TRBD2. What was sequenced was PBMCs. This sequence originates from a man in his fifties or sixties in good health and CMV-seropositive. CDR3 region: CASSQEREGVYEQYF. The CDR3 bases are TGCGCCAGCAGCCAAGAACGGGAGGGGGTCTACGAGCAGTACTTC.